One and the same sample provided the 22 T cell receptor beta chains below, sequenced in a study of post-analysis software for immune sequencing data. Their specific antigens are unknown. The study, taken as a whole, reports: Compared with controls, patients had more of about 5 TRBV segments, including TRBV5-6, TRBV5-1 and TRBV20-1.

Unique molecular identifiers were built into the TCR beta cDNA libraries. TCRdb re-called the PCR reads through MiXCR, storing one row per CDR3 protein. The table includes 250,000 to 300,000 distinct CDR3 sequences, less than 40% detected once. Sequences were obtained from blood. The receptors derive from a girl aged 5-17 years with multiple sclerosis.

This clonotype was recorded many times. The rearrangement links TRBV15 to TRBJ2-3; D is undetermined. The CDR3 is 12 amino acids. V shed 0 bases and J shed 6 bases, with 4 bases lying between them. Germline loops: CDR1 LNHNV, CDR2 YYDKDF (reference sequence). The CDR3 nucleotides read TGTGCCACCAGCAGAGATCGGGATACGCAGTATTTT. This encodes CATSRDRDTQYF.

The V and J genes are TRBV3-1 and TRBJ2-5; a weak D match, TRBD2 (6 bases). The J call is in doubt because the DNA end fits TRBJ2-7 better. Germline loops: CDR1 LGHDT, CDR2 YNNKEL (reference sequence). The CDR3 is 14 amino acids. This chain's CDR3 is CASSQGRGRYEQYF. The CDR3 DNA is TGTGCCAGCAGCCAAGGGCGGGGCCGCTACGAGCAGTACTTC.

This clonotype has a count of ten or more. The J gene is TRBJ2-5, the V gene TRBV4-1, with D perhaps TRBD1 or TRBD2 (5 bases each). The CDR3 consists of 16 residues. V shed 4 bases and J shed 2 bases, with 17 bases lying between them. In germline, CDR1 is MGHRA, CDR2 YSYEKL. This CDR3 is CASSPGRSSGQETQYF. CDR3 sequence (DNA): TGCGCCAGCAGCCCAGGGCGGAGCTCGGGGCAAGAGACCCAGTACTTC.

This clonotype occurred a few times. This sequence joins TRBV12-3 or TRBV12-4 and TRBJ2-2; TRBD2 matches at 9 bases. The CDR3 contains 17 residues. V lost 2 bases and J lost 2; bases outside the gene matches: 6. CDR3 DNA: TGTGCCAGCAGTTTAAAATCAGCGGGAGGCAACACCGGGGAGCTGTTTTTT. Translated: CASSLKSAGGNTGELFF.

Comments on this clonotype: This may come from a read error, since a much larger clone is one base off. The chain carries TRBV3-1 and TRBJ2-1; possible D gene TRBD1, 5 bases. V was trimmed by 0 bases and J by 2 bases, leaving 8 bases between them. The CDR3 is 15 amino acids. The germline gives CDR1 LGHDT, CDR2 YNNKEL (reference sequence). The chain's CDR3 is CASSQDSDTYNEQFF. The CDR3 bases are TGTGCCAGCAGCCAAGATTCGGACACCTACAATGAGCAGTTCTTC.

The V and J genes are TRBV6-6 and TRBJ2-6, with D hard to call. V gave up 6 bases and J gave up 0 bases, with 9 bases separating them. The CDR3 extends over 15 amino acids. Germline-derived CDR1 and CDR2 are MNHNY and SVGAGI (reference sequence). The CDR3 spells CASRVESSGANVLTF. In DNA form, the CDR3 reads TGTGCCAGCAGGGTAGAGAGCTCTGGGGCCAACGTCCTGACTTTC.

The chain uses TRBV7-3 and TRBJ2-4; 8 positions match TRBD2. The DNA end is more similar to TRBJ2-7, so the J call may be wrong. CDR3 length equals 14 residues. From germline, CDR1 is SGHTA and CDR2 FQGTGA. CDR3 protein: CASSSLAGPYEQYF. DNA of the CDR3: TGTGCCAGCAGCTCTCTAGCGGGCCCCTACGAGCAGTACTTC.

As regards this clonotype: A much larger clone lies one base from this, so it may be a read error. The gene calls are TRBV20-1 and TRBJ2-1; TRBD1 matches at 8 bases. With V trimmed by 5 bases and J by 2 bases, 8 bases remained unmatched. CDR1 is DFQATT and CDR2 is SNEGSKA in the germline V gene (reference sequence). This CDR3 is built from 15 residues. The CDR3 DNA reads TGCAGTGCTGGCCGAGCGACAGGGGCCTACAATGAGCAGTTCTTC. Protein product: CSAGRATGAYNEQFF.

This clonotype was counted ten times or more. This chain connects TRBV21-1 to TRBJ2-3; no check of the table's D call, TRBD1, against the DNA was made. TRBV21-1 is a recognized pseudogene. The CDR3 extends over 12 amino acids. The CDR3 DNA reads TGTGCCAGCAGCAGGGGGTCAGATACGCAGTATTTT. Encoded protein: CASSRGSDTQYF.

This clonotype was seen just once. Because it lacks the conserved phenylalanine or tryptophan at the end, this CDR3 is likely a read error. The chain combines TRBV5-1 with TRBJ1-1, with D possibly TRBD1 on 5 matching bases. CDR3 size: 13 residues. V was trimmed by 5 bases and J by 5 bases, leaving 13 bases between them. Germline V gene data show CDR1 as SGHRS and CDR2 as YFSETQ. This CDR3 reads CASSLDKGTEAFL. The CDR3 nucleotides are TGCGCCAGCAGTCTGGACAAGGGTACTGAAGCTTTCTTG.

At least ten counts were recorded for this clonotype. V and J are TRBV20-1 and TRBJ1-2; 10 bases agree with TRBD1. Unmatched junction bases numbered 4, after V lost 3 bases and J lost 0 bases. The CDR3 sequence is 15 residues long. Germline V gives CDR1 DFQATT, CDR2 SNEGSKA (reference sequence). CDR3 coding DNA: TGCAGTGCTAGGGGACAGGGGAGAGCTAACTATGGCTACACCTTC. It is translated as CSARGQGRANYGYTF.

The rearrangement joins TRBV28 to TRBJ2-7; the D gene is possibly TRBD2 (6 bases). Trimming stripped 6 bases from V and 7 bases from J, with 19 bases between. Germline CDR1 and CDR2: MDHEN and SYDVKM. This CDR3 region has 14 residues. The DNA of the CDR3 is TGTGCCAGCAGGAGACCGGGTGGAGGGATTGAGCAGTACTTC. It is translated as CASRRPGGGIEQYF.

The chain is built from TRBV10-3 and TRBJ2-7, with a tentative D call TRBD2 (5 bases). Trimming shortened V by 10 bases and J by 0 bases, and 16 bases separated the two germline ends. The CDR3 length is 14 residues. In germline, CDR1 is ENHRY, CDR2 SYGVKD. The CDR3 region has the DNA TGTGCCACCCACACTAGTTCGAGCTCCTACGAGCAGTACTTC. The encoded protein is CATHTSSSSYEQYF.

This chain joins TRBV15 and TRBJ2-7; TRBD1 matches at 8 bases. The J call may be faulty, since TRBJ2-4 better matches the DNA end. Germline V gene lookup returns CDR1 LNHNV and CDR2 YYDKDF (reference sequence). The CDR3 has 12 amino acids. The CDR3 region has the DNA TGTGCCACCGGACAGGGAGGAAACATTCAGTACTTC. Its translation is CATGQGGNIQYF.

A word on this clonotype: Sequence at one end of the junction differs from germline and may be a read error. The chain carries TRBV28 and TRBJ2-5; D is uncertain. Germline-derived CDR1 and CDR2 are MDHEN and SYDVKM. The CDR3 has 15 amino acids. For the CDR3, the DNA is TGTGCCGGCAGTATCAGCGCCGATAGGGCAGAGACCCAGTACTTC. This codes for CAGSISADRAETQYF.

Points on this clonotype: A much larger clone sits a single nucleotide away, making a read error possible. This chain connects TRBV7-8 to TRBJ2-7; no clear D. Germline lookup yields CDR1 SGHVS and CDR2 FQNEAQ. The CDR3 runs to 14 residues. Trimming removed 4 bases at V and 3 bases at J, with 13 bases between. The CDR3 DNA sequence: TGTGCCAGCAGCTCCCCATGGTCGGGCTACGAGCAGTACTTC. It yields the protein CASSSPWSGYEQYF.

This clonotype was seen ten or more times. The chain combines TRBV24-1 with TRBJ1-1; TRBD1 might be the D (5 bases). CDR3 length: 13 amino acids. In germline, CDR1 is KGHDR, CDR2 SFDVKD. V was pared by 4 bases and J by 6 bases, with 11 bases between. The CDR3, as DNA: TGTGCCACCAGTGACCCGGGGCGAGCTGAAGCTTTCTTT. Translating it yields CATSDPGRAEAFF.

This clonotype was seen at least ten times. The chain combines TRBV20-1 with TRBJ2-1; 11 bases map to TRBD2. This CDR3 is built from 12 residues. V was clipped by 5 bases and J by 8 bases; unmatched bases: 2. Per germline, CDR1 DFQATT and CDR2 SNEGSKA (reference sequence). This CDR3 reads CSAPGLADEQFF. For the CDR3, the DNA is TGCAGTGCTCCGGGACTAGCGGATGAGCAGTTCTTC.

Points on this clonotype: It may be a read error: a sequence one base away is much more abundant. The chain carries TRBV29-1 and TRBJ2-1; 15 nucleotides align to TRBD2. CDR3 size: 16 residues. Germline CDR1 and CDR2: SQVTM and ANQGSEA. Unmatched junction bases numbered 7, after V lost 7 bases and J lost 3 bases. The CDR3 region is CSARTSGGASYNEQFF. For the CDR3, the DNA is TGCAGCGCGCGGACTAGCGGGGGGGCAAGCTACAATGAGCAGTTCTTC.

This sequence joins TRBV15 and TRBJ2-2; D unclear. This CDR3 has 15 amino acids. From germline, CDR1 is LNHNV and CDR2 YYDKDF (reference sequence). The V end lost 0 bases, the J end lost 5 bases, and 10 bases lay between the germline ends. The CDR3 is CATSRDGRPTGELFF. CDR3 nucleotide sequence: TGTGCCACCAGCAGAGATGGCAGGCCTACCGGGGAGCTGTTTTTT.

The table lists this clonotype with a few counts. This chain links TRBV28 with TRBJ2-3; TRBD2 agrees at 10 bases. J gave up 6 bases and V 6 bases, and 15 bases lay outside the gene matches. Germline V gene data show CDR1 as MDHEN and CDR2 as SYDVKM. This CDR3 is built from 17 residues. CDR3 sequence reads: CASSPVGEAGGQDTQYF. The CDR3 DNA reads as TGTGCCAGCAGCCCGGTCGGGGAAGCGGGGGGGCAGGATACGCAGTATTTT.

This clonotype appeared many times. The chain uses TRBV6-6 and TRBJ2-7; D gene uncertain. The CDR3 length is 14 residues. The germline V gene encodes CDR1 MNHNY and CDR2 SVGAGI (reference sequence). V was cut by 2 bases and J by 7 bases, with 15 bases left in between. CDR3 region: CASSYIGPSREQYF. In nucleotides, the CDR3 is TGTGCCAGCAGTTACATAGGACCTTCACGAGAGCAGTACTTC.